The 8 T cell receptor beta chains below come from one sample, sequenced in a study of T cell changes during pregnancy in multiple sclerosis. The repertoire was sequenced with immunoSEQ multiplex PCR; TCRdb's copy has only in-frame clones and lacks some. Among over 70,000 clones listed, 94% were seen once. The source was peripheral blood, collected in the third trimester of pregnancy. The receptors come from a female donor with multiple sclerosis, enrolled in a pregnancy study.

The V call is TRBV11-3, the J call TRBJ1-2; TRBD1 is a possible D gene (6 bases). CDR1 and CDR2 (germline): SGHNT, YENEEA. This CDR3 contains 14 residues. V shed 0 bases and J shed 5 bases, with 10 bases lying between them. CDR3 in amino acids: CASSLDRTDYGYTF. In DNA, the CDR3 is TGTGCCAGCAGCTTAGATCGGACAGATTATGGCTACACCTTC.

The chain has TRBV5-1 and TRBJ1-5; D unclear. V was pared by 2 bases and J by 1 base, with 10 bases between. Germline assignment: CDR1 SGHRS and CDR2 YFSETQ. The CDR3 covers 15 residues. In nucleotides, the CDR3 is TGCGCCAGCAGCTTCAGGATTTGCAGCAATCAGCCCCAGCATTTT. Protein: CASSFRICSNQPQHF.

The V gene is TRBV5-4, the J gene TRBJ1-2; 7 bases map to TRBD1. The V gene's germline CDR1 is SGHNT and CDR2 YYREEE (reference sequence). Trimming took 2 bases from V and 1 from J; bases not matched to a gene: 2. There are 14 residues in the CDR3. CDR3 nucleotide sequence: TGTGCCAGCAGCTTTTACAGGGGTAACTATGGCTACACCTTC. It translates to CASSFYRGNYGYTF.

The V call is TRBV13, the J call TRBJ2-1, with 8 positions matching TRBD1. The ends lost 2 bases at V and 0 bases at J; junction bases unmatched: 6. Germline V gene sequence: CDR1 PRHDT, CDR2 FYEKMQ (reference sequence). The CDR3 runs to 17 residues. The CDR3 DNA follows: TGTGCCAGCAGCTTATCCCCACAGGGGGTCTCCTACAATGAGCAGTTCTTC. Translation gives CASSLSPQGVSYNEQFF.

This chain links TRBV10-3 with TRBJ2-3, with D unresolved. Per germline, CDR1 ENHRY and CDR2 SYGVKD. This CDR3 has 14 residues. The germline V and J ends were trimmed by 7 bases and 1 base, with 12 bases remaining between them. CDR3 sequence: CAIMEPGGTDTQYF. In nucleotides, the CDR3 is TGTGCCATCATGGAGCCCGGTGGCACAGATACGCAGTATTTT.

V is TRBV2 and J is TRBJ2-7; TRBD2 is a possible D gene (6 bases). This CDR3 is built from 14 residues. V dropped 4 bases and J dropped 4 bases, with 14 bases sitting between them. Germline V gene sequence: CDR1 SNHLY, CDR2 FYNNEI. The CDR3 here is CASSGTTLQYEQYF. The CDR3 coding sequence is TGTGCCAGCAGTGGGACTACCTTGCAGTACGAGCAGTACTTC.

The chain employs TRBV27 and TRBJ2-5, with 7 bases aligning to TRBD2. Per germline, CDR1 MNHEY and CDR2 SMNVEV (reference sequence). CDR3 length: 16 amino acids. The V and J ends lost 2 bases and 4 bases, in that order; junction bases with no gene match: 10. The CDR3 nucleotides read TGTGCCAGCAGTTTAAGGTGGCGGGAGAGAGGAGAGACCCAGTACTTC. Protein sequence: CASSLRWRERGETQYF.

J is TRBJ1-3 and V is TRBV2; D ambiguous. This CDR3 comprises 14 residues. The germline gives CDR1 SNHLY, CDR2 FYNNEI. The germline V and J ends were trimmed by 6 bases and 2 bases, with 11 bases remaining between them. CDR3 in DNA: TGTGCCAGCAGGGGAGGGCTAACTGGAAACACCATATATTTT. It yields the protein CASRGGLTGNTIYF.